This T cell receptor (beta chain) was observed in a study of Tregs in tolerant kidney transplant recipients. Notes on the study in general: Few patients were studied, so findings need validation in larger groups. The most relevant donor-specific Treg TCRbeta repertoire apparently came from expansion with activated donor B cells.

Points on this clone: Its matching antigen is unknown.

Unstimulated Tregs (CD4+CD25+CD127-) and CD4+CD25- non-Tregs were sorted from PBMCs. Regulatory T cells were sorted from thawed PBMCs rested overnight at 37°C with around 200 IU/ml IL-2. Here immunoSEQ multiplex PCR was the method, and the copy in TCRdb shows in-frame clones only, minus some. The sample shows tens of thousands of clones, about 90% of them seen only once. Trimming removed 1 base from V and 6 bases from J, with 15 bases in between. Germline CDR1 LNHDA, CDR2 SQIVND (reference sequence). The CDR3 covers 15 residues. J is TRBJ1-2 and V is TRBV19, with D perhaps TRBD1 (5 bases). Sample: Tregs from blood. The sequence came from a human donor in good health. The CDR3 sequence: CASSIVPGMSNGYTF. The CDR3 DNA reads as TGTGCCAGTAGTATAGTCCCAGGGATGAGCAATGGCTACACCTTC.